The 15 T cell receptor beta chains below were found in one sample sequenced in a study of control samples from healthy donors and cancer patients. Generated by immunoSEQ multiplex PCR, the TCRdb table keeps only in-frame clones and is missing some. The data show around 110,000 clones, over 75% seen once. Sequenced material: PBMCs. These receptors originate from a woman aged 50 to 60 with colorectal cancer.

The sample holds one count of this clone. The chain combines TRBV29-1 with TRBJ2-7; the D gene is possibly TRBD1 (6 bases). CDR3 length: 12 residues. Germline values: CDR1 SQVTM, CDR2 ANQGSEA. Trimming shortened V by 7 bases and J by 2 bases, and 12 bases separated the two germline ends. The CDR3 nucleotides are TGCAGCGCAGGGGCAGTACCCTACGAGCAGTACTTC. It encodes CSAGAVPYEQYF.

This clone was counted a single time. CDR3 sequence reads: CASSLAWARARNYGYTF. The DNA for the CDR3 is TGTGCCAGCAGCTTAGCGTGGGCACGGGCTAGAAACTATGGCTACACCTTC. The chain joins TRBV7-9 to TRBJ1-2; no firm D call. The V end lost 0 bases, the J end lost 2 bases, and 16 bases lay between the germline ends. CDR1 and CDR2 from the germline V gene are SEHNR and FQNEAQ (reference sequence). There are 17 residues in the CDR3. The full variable domain, in which reference TRBV7-9 and TRBJ1-2 provide the parts outside the CDR3, is DTGVSQNPRHKITKRGQNVTFRCDPISEHNRLYWYRQTLGQGPEFLTYFQNEAQLEKSRLLSDRFSAERPKGSFSTLEIQRTEQGDSAMYLCASSLAWARARNYGYTFGSGTRLTVV.

The gene calls are TRBV5-1 and TRBJ2-1, with a tentative D call TRBD2 (6 bases). The V gene's germline CDR1 is SGHRS and CDR2 YFSETQ. Trimming removed 3 bases from V and 8 bases from J, with 18 bases in between. The CDR3 is made up of 15 amino acids. The CDR3 is CASSSGLLTDDEQFF. For the CDR3, the DNA is TGCGCCAGCAGCTCAGGACTACTGACCGATGATGAGCAGTTCTTC.

The gene calls are TRBV24-1 and TRBJ2-5, with D tentatively TRBD1 (5 bases). CDR3 length: 13 amino acids. Germline V gene data show CDR1 as KGHDR and CDR2 as SFDVKD. The germline V and J ends were trimmed by 5 bases and 2 bases, with 8 bases remaining between them. This chain's CDR3 is CATSGGAQETQYF. The DNA of the CDR3 is TGTGCCACCAGTGGTGGGGCACAAGAGACCCAGTACTTC.

The rearrangement joins TRBV30 to TRBJ2-1; D is undetermined. There are 12 residues in the CDR3. V was trimmed by 1 base and J by 4 bases, leaving 5 bases between them. Germline V gene sequence: CDR1 GTSNPN, CDR2 SVGIG (reference sequence). This chain's CDR3 is CAWSEVYNEQFF. As DNA, the CDR3 is TGTGCCTGGAGTGAGGTGTACAATGAGCAGTTCTTC.

This chain joins TRBV9 and TRBJ2-5; 7 nucleotides align to TRBD1. V dropped 2 bases and J dropped 6; count of bases not matched to a gene: 10. Looked up from germline, CDR1 is SGDLS and CDR2 is YYNGEE. This CDR3 has 15 residues. The CDR3 region has the DNA TGTGCCAGCAGCGTTACAGGGGATCCCCCCCAGACCCAGTACTTC. The encoded protein is CASSVTGDPPQTQYF.

The chain joins TRBV5-1 to TRBJ2-2; D is ambiguous. The germline V and J ends were trimmed by 4 bases and 0 bases, with 7 bases remaining between them. The germline gives CDR1 SGHRS, CDR2 YFSETQ. CDR3 length equals 14 residues. CDR3: CASSPTTNTGELFF. CDR3 DNA: TGCGCCAGCAGCCCGACAACGAACACCGGGGAGCTGTTTTTT.

This chain joins TRBV10-3 and TRBJ1-2, with TRBD1 as a possible D gene (5 bases). Germline CDR1 and CDR2: ENHRY and SYGVKD. Trimming took 7 bases from V and 3 from J, leaving 12 bases between them. The CDR3 sequence is 13 residues long. In DNA, the CDR3 is TGTGCCATCACCGCCGGGACGGACTATGGCTACACCTTC. Amino acid sequence: CAITAGTDYGYTF.

The V gene is TRBV3-1 (or the pseudogene TRBV3-2), the J gene TRBJ2-5, with 9 bases identical to TRBD1. V dropped 1 base and J dropped 6; count of bases not matched to a gene: 3. This CDR3 contains 14 residues. Germline V gene sequence: CDR1 LGHDT, CDR2 YNNKEL (reference sequence). The CDR3 reads CASSQVGQGQTQYF. Written as DNA, the CDR3 is TGTGCCAGCAGCCAAGTGGGACAGGGACAGACCCAGTACTTC.

CDR3 amino acids: CATEEDSNTDTQYF. CDR3 in DNA: TGTGCCACCGAGGAGGACTCAAACACAGATACGCAGTATTTT. The chain has TRBV18 and TRBJ2-3, with a weak D call TRBD2 (5 bases). CDR1 and CDR2 from the germline V gene are KGHSH and LQKENI. The CDR3 sequence is 14 residues long. V was shortened by 10 bases and J by 2 bases, with 16 bases between the two germline ends.

A remark on this clone: One junction end disagrees with the germline gene, perhaps due to a read error. The J gene is TRBJ1-2, the V gene TRBV5-1; tentative D call: TRBD1 (5 bases). Germline V gives CDR1 SGHRS, CDR2 YFSETQ. This CDR3 is built from 13 residues. The CDR3 nucleotides read TGCGCCGGCAGCGTGGGGACGGTAGTTGGCTACACCTTC. Translated, it gives CAGSVGTVVGYTF.

This sequence joins TRBV5-1 and TRBJ2-2; D is perhaps TRBD1 (6 bases). Deletions cut 4 bases from V and 6 bases from J, with 10 bases between. CDR3 length: 13 amino acids. CDR1 and CDR2 from the germline V gene are SGHRS and YFSETQ. As DNA, the CDR3 is TGCGCCAGCAGCCCGGACAGCTCCGGGGAGCTGTTTTTT. It encodes CASSPDSSGELFF.

The gene calls are TRBV28 and TRBJ2-1; a weak D match, TRBD2 (6 bases). CDR3 size: 14 residues. Trimming took off 2 bases at V and 6 bases at J, with 11 bases between the two ends. The germline CDR1 and CDR2 sequences are MDHEN and SYDVKM. CDR3 sequence: CASSLQEGLNEQFF. In DNA, the CDR3 is TGTGCCAGCAGTTTACAGGAGGGCCTCAATGAGCAGTTCTTC.

This chain uses TRBV19 with TRBJ1-4; the D is unclear. The CDR3 totals 15 residues. Trimming pared 2 bases from V and 1 base from J, leaving 8 bases between. Germline CDR1 and CDR2: LNHDA and SQIVND (reference sequence). The CDR3 coding sequence is TGTGCCAGTAGTATAAGCAGACAAACTAATGAAAAACTGTTTTTT. Translation: CASSISRQTNEKLFF.

This chain links TRBV10-3 with TRBJ2-3, with a weak D call TRBD1 (5 bases). V lost 0 bases, J lost 6 bases, and 10 bases lay in between. Germline-derived CDR1 and CDR2 are ENHRY and SYGVKD. This CDR3 spans 14 amino acids. As DNA, the CDR3 is TGTGCCATCAGTGAGTCGACTCCAGGGGATACGCAGTATTTT. Amino acids: CAISESTPGDTQYF.